These 14 T cell receptor beta chains were sequenced from one sample in a study of T cells in Graves' hyperthyroidism and ophthalmopathy. Researchers amplified the TCR beta CDR3 regions from RNA transcripts. The TCR CDR3 was amplified in a first-round RT-PCR using the HTBI primer set. TCRdb recomputed calls from the multiplex PCR reads with MiXCR, one row per CDR3 protein. Of 250,000 to 300,000 distinct CDR3 sequences in the sample, about 15% were seen once. The sample comprised blood. Receptors were obtained from a woman in her thirties or forties with Graves' hyperthyroidism that later progressed to Graves' ophthalmopathy.

This clonotype was picked up a small number of times. This chain joins TRBV20-1 and TRBJ2-2, with TRBD2 as a possible D gene (5 bases). Germline CDR1 and CDR2: DFQATT and SNEGSKA (reference sequence). Trimming removed 4 bases at V and 4 bases at J, with 13 bases between. This CDR3 has 14 residues. CDR3 sequence: CSAIRLRGTGELFF. The CDR3 coding sequence is TGCAGTGCTATCCGGCTTCGGGGCACCGGGGAGCTGTTTTTT.

The CDR3 spells CASSLAQNYGYTF. In nucleotides, the CDR3 is TGTGCCAGCAGTTTAGCACAGAACTATGGCTACACCTTC. The chain employs TRBV28 and TRBJ1-2, with unresolved D. Germline loops: CDR1 MDHEN, CDR2 SYDVKM. V gave up 2 bases and J gave up 2 bases, with 6 bases separating them. The CDR3 is 13 amino acids.

A word on this clonotype: With a much larger clone just one base away, this may be a read error. The chain links TRBV9 to TRBJ1-4; 9 nucleotides line up with TRBD1. This CDR3 contains 17 residues. Germline CDR1 is SGDLS and CDR2 is YYNGEE. The CDR3 DNA reads as TGTGTCAGCAGCGCCGGGACAGGGTTGGTGACTAATGAAAAACTGTTTTTT. Protein: CVSSAGTGLVTNEKLFF. The full variable domain, with the rest looked up from reference TRBV9 and TRBJ1-4, is DSGVTQTPKHLITATGQRVTLRCSPRSGDLSVYWYQQSLDQGLQFLIQYYNGEERAKGNILERFSAQQFPDLHSELNLSSLELGDSALYFCVSSAGTGLVTNEKLFFGSGTQLSVL.

The V and J genes are TRBV9 and TRBJ2-3, with 7 bases matching TRBD1. Germline loops: CDR1 SGDLS, CDR2 YYNGEE. The CDR3 spans 16 residues. J lost 2 bases, V lost 0 bases, and 6 bases had no gene match. CDR3 bases: TGTGCCAGCAGCGTAGCGGGACAGAACCCCACAGATACGCAGTATTTT. Encoded protein: CASSVAGQNPTDTQYF.

V usage is TRBV10-3 and J usage is TRBJ1-4, with 12 bases lining up with TRBD1. Germline V gene data show CDR1 as ENHRY and CDR2 as SYGVKD. This CDR3 is 14 amino acids long. The ends lost 10 bases at V and 5 bases at J; junction bases unmatched: 5. CDR3 nucleotides: TGTGCCAGCGGGACAGGGGGCTGGAATGAAAAACTGTTTTTT. Protein: CASGTGGWNEKLFF.

This clonotype was detected ten times or more. The chain links TRBV27 to TRBJ1-1; the match to TRBD1 covers 7 bases. The CDR3 loop spans 15 amino acids. V was pared by 1 base and J by 3 bases, with 5 bases of the junction left unmatched. The germline V gene has CDR1 MNHEY and CDR2 SMNVEV (reference sequence). CDR3 DNA: TGTGCCAGCAGTTTATTCGACAGGGTCTACACTGAAGCTTTCTTT. Translating gives CASSLFDRVYTEAFF.

As concerns this clonotype: A much larger clone lies one base from this, so it may be a read error. The rearrangement joins TRBV28 to TRBJ2-7, with 7 bases identical to TRBD2. The CDR3 totals 14 residues. Germline V lookup: CDR1 MDHEN, CDR2 SYDVKM. The chain's CDR3 is CTSSPSGFTYEQYF. For the CDR3, the DNA is TGTACCAGCAGTCCTAGCGGTTTTACCTACGAGCAGTACTTC.

This clonotype showed up many times. The chain's CDR3 is CSGGASGVFYEQFF. CDR3 nucleotide sequence: TGCAGCGGAGGGGCTAGCGGGGTCTTCTATGAGCAGTTCTTC. The chain carries TRBV20-1 and TRBJ2-1; TRBD2 agrees at 9 bases. Germline V CDR1 and CDR2: DFQATT, SNEGSKA (reference sequence). The CDR3 covers 14 residues.

This clonotype was picked up many times. The V and J genes are TRBV4-1 and TRBJ2-7; 9 bases match TRBD1. V trimming: 2 bases; J trimming: 4 bases; junction bases outside the gene matches: 6. The CDR3 length is 15 residues. CDR1 and CDR2 from the germline V gene are MGHRA and YSYEKL. CDR3 sequence reads: CASSQPWDRDYEQYF. In nucleotides, the CDR3 is TGCGCCAGCAGCCAACCATGGGACAGGGATTACGAGCAGTACTTC.

This clonotype was counted ten times or more. The chain recombines TRBV11-2 with TRBJ1-1, with 8 bases identical to TRBD1. CDR3 length: 15 residues. J gave up 6 bases and V 5 bases, and 11 bases lay outside the gene matches. Germline V gene lookup returns CDR1 SGHAT and CDR2 FQNNGV. The CDR3 bases are TGTGCCAGCAGCACCAGGACAGGGCTTCGGGCTGAAGCTTTCTTT. Translation: CASSTRTGLRAEAFF.

This clonotype was seen at least ten times. The CDR3 bases are TGTGCCAGCAGCCACGGAGCGTCACTAGCGGGAGGGGGCGAGCAGTACTTC. Protein sequence: CASSHGASLAGGGEQYF. The chain joins TRBV3-1 to TRBJ2-7; 13 bases fit TRBD2. Germline V gene lookup returns CDR1 LGHDT and CDR2 YNNKEL (reference sequence). There are 17 residues in the CDR3. With V trimmed by 3 bases and J by 6 bases, 11 bases remained unmatched.

This clonotype occurred many times. The chain has TRBV7-8 and TRBJ2-7, with 7 bases that match TRBD1. The V gene's germline CDR1 is SGHVS and CDR2 FQNEAQ. This CDR3 spans 15 amino acids. The trim removed 4 bases at V and 3 bases at J, leaving 9 bases unmatched. The CDR3 DNA reads as TGTGCCAGCAGCTCATTCGACAGGGCTTTCTACGAGCAGTACTTC. Its protein product is CASSSFDRAFYEQYF.

This clonotype has just a few counts. The chain is built from TRBV4-1 and TRBJ2-7; no definite D call. Trimming took 1 base from V and 4 from J, leaving 14 bases between them. Germline CDR1 MGHRA, CDR2 YSYEKL. This CDR3 is 15 amino acids long. CDR3 region: CASSQGLRNPYEQYF. The CDR3 DNA follows: TGCGCCAGCAGCCAAGGTCTACGAAACCCTTACGAGCAGTACTTC.

Comment on this clonotype: A much larger clone differs from this one at a single base, so this may be a read error. The chain employs TRBV7-3 and TRBJ2-3; D is tentatively TRBD1 or TRBD2 (5 bases each). Germline CDR1 reads SGHTA; CDR2 reads FQGTGA. The CDR3 is 14 residues long. The CDR3 nucleotides are TGTGCCAGCAGCTTAACGGGACCCACAGATACGCAGTCTTTT. It encodes CASSLTGPTDTQSF.